This passage covers 25 T cell receptor beta chains from one sample sequenced in a study of beta chain features in type 1 diabetes. Study outcomes and limitations: Significant though moderate, a shortening of TCRB CDR3s appeared in all four CD4+ subsets of Type 1 diabetes patients.

Their antigen targets remain unknown. Reverse transcribing all isolated RNA meant expressed TCRB transcripts were sequenced. The table came from immunoSEQ multiplex PCR; TCRdb's copy has only in-frame clones and leaves some out. Here the sample spans roughly 700,000 clones, over 10% being singletons. The sample comprised naive CD4+ T cells from blood. These TCRs come from a man younger than 35 with type 1 diabetes.

V usage is TRBV6-5 and J usage is TRBJ1-2; maybe TRBD1 (5 bases). The V gene's germline CDR1 is MNHEY and CDR2 SVGAGI. Trimming pared 4 bases from V and 3 bases from J, leaving 9 bases between. This CDR3 has 13 amino acids. The CDR3 DNA follows: TGTGCCAGCAGTTTCTTGGGGGACTATGGCTACACCTTC. This codes for CASSFLGDYGYTF.

This sequence joins TRBV5-1 and TRBJ2-3, with D hard to call. V gave up 4 bases and J gave up 8 bases, with 11 bases separating them. The CDR3 sequence is 12 residues long. The germline V gene has CDR1 SGHRS and CDR2 YFSETQ. The DNA for the CDR3 is TGCGCCAGCAGCCCGGGCATAGGTACGCAGTATTTT. Translated: CASSPGIGTQYF.

This clone was seen more than once but under ten times. V gene TRBV7-2 combines with J gene TRBJ2-4; weak D call: TRBD2 (5 bases). Trimming removed 7 bases at V and 0 bases at J, with 13 bases between. Germline values: CDR1 SGHTA, CDR2 FQGNSA. The CDR3 runs to 15 residues. The CDR3 sequence is CASIQRAGAKNIQYF. CDR3 bases: TGTGCCAGCATCCAGAGGGCGGGAGCCAAAAACATTCAGTACTTC. Complete variable domain (other parts from reference TRBV7-2 and TRBJ2-4): GAGVSQSPSNKVTEKGKDVELRCDPISGHTALYWYRQSLGQGLEFLIYFQGNSAPDKSGLPSDRFSAERTGGSVSTLTIQRTQQEDSAVYLCASIQRAGAKNIQYFGAGTRLSVL.

This chain connects TRBV19 to TRBJ1-6, with 8 bases identical to TRBD1. This CDR3 comprises 14 residues. J lost 6 bases, V lost 6 bases, and 4 bases had no gene match. Looked up from germline, CDR1 is LNHDA and CDR2 is SQIVND (reference sequence). The CDR3 region is CASREDRVNSPLHF. The CDR3 DNA sequence: TGTGCCAGTAGAGAGGACAGGGTTAATTCACCCCTCCACTTT.

In this sample, this clone turned up a few times. J is TRBJ1-1 and V is TRBV5-6; D unclear. Trimming left V 7 bases short and J 0 bases short, with 13 bases between. The CDR3 is made up of 14 amino acids. CDR1 and CDR2 from the germline V gene are SGHDT and YYEEEE. In nucleotides, the CDR3 is TGTGCCAGCCGGCCACGGCTCATGAACACTGAAGCTTTCTTT. Translated: CASRPRLMNTEAFF.

The chain recombines TRBV27 with TRBJ2-7; perhaps TRBD2 as D (6 bases). There are 13 residues in the CDR3. From germline, CDR1 is MNHEY and CDR2 SMNVEV (reference sequence). V was shortened by 10 bases and J by 3 bases, with 16 bases between the two germline ends. Here the CDR3 DNA reads TGTGCCACAGGGACTCCACATTTCTACGAGCAGTACTTC. It specifies CATGTPHFYEQYF.

The chain couples TRBV25-1 to TRBJ2-6, with 7 bases lining up with TRBD1. The CDR3 extends over 15 amino acids. Trimming took 6 bases from V and 4 from J; bases not matched to a gene: 6. The V gene's germline CDR1 is MGHDK and CDR2 SYGVNS. This chain's CDR3 is CASSSTGDGANVLTF. CDR3 nucleotides: TGTGCCAGCAGCTCCACAGGGGACGGGGCCAACGTCCTGACTTTC.

The chain recombines TRBV7-9 with TRBJ2-7, with TRBD1 identical over 11 bases. The CDR3 sequence is 17 residues long. After removal of 5 bases from V and 5 bases from J, the junction contained 14 bases not matched to a gene. CDR1 is SEHNR and CDR2 is FQNEAQ in the germline V gene (reference sequence). The CDR3 region is CASSLKNPGTGGHEQYF. The CDR3 nucleotides read TGTGCCAGCAGCCTAAAAAACCCCGGGACAGGGGGACACGAGCAGTACTTC.

The chain joins TRBV5-1 to TRBJ1-5, with D possibly matching TRBD1 (6 bases). Per the germline V gene, CDR1 is SGHRS and CDR2 is YFSETQ. The CDR3 sequence is 14 residues long. Trimming left V 3 bases short and J 2 bases short, with 9 bases between. CDR3 residues: CASSSGVGNQPQHF. The DNA of the CDR3 is TGCGCCAGCAGCTCAGGGGTGGGCAATCAGCCCCAGCATTTT. The full variable domain, rest sourced from reference TRBV5-1 and TRBJ1-5, is KAGVTQTPRYLIKTRGQQVTLSCSPISGHRSVSWYQQTPGQGLQFLFEYFSETQRNKGNFPGRFSGRQFSNSRSEMNVSTLELGDSALYLCASSSGVGNQPQHFGDGTRLSIL.

This clone was picked up a small number of times. The genes are TRBV28 and TRBJ2-1; D may correspond to TRBD1 or TRBD2 (7 bases each). From germline, CDR1 is MDHEN and CDR2 SYDVKM. This CDR3 has 13 residues. Trimming took off 7 bases at V and 16 bases at J, with 23 bases between the two ends. CDR3 sequence: CASNSHSGTAGFF. The CDR3 DNA is TGTGCCAGCAACTCTCACTCCGGGACAGCGGGATTCTTC.

The chain has TRBV29-1 and TRBJ1-4; tentative D call: TRBD1 (6 bases). Looked up from germline, CDR1 is SQVTM and CDR2 is ANQGSEA. CDR3 length: 13 residues. The ends were cut back, 6 bases at V and 8 bases at J, with 16 bases in the middle. CDR3 in DNA: TGCAGCGTCACGAAGGGGGTTGGGGAAAAACTGTTTTTT. Translated: CSVTKGVGEKLFF.

This clone was picked up a small number of times. Other DNA sequences within the sample encode an identical CDR3. In DNA, the CDR3 is TGTGCCAGTAGTATCGGACAGCTCTACGAGCAGTACTTC. Translated: CASSIGQLYEQYF. This chain joins TRBV19 and TRBJ2-7; possibly TRBD1 for D (6 bases). CDR1 and CDR2 from the germline V gene are LNHDA and SQIVND (reference sequence). This CDR3 spans 13 amino acids. Trimming left V 3 bases short and J 3 bases short, with 9 bases between.

This clone was counted a few times. This sample includes further DNA sequences coding for the same CDR3. The chain links TRBV28 to TRBJ2-3; 7 nucleotides agree with TRBD2. Germline V CDR1 and CDR2: MDHEN, SYDVKM. This CDR3 comprises 14 residues. The trim removed 3 bases at V and 3 bases at J, leaving 3 bases unmatched. CDR3 sequence (DNA): TGTGCCAGCAGTTTCGGGCGGGGGACAGATACGCAGTATTTT. Amino acids: CASSFGRGTDTQYF.

This chain joins TRBV30 and TRBJ1-3, with D uncertain. V was pared by 4 bases and J by 4 bases, with 8 bases between. The germline V gene encodes CDR1 GTSNPN and CDR2 SVGIG (reference sequence). CDR3 length: 12 residues. CDR3 coding DNA: TGTGCCTGGAAATTCTCCGGAAACACCATATATTTT. It encodes CAWKFSGNTIYF.

V usage is TRBV30 and J usage is TRBJ2-3, with D tentatively TRBD1 (6 bases). CDR1 and CDR2 (germline): GTSNPN, SVGIG (reference sequence). CDR3 length: 14 residues. The V and J ends lost 2 bases and 9 bases respectively, with 18 bases between them. Here the CDR3 DNA reads TGTGCCTGGAGTTCCGGGACATCGATAGTCACGCAGTATTTT. It specifies CAWSSGTSIVTQYF.

The table lists this clone with a few counts. The gene calls are TRBV7-9 and TRBJ1-5, with TRBD1 matching over 8 bases. Germline-derived CDR1 and CDR2 are SEHNR and FQNEAQ (reference sequence). The V gene end was trimmed by 3 bases and the J gene end by 8 bases; junction bases not matched to a gene: 6. There are 14 residues in the CDR3. The DNA for the CDR3 is TGTGCCAGCAGCTTCGGACAGGGAATCGAGCCCCAGCATTTT. Protein sequence: CASSFGQGIEPQHF. Full variable domain (rest looked up from reference TRBV7-9 and TRBJ1-5): DTGVSQNPRHKITKRGQNVTFRCDPISEHNRLYWYRQTLGQGPEFLTYFQNEAQLEKSRLLSDRFSAERPKGSFSTLEIQRTEQGDSAMYLCASSFGQGIEPQHFGDGTRLSIL.

The chain is built from TRBV13 and TRBJ2-7; tentatively, D is TRBD1 or TRBD2 (6 bases each). Trimming removed 4 bases at V and 4 bases at J, with 17 bases between. The CDR3 consists of 15 residues. CDR1 is PRHDT, CDR2 FYEKMQ, per germline (reference sequence). The CDR3, as DNA: TGTGCCAGCAGCTGGAGGTGGAGGGGGTTATACGAGCAGTACTTC. Protein: CASSWRWRGLYEQYF.

This clone has only a few counts. The chain recombines TRBV6-6 with TRBJ2-6; a possible D gene is TRBD1 (5 bases). The CDR3 has 15 amino acids. Germline assignment: CDR1 MNHNY and CDR2 SVGAGI (reference sequence). The germline V and J ends were trimmed by 6 bases and 1 base, with 10 bases remaining between them. This chain's CDR3 is CASSIQGSGANVLTF. The CDR3 DNA reads as TGTGCCAGCAGCATTCAGGGTTCTGGGGCCAACGTCCTGACTTTC.

This sequence joins TRBV30 and TRBJ2-1; D is unclear. The V gene's germline CDR1 is GTSNPN and CDR2 SVGIG (reference sequence). V gave up 5 bases and J gave up 0 bases, with 8 bases separating them. CDR3 length: 13 amino acids. The CDR3 DNA follows: TGTGCCTGGGACTCGCGCTCCTACAATGAGCAGTTCTTC. Encoded protein: CAWDSRSYNEQFF.

The chain couples TRBV29-1 to TRBJ1-3; D not resolved. Germline CDR1 reads SQVTM; CDR2 reads ANQGSEA. The V and J ends lost 3 bases and 0 bases respectively, with 9 bases between them. CDR3 length: 14 amino acids. Written as DNA, the CDR3 is TGCAGCGTTGAGATACCGAACTCTGGAAACACCATATATTTT. Translation gives CSVEIPNSGNTIYF.

The rearrangement uses TRBV4-1 and TRBJ1-2, with unresolved D. There are 15 residues in the CDR3. Looked up from germline, CDR1 is MGHRA and CDR2 is YSYEKL. V lost 0 bases to trimming and J lost 8 bases, with 16 bases between them. This CDR3 is CASSQDILSIGGYTF. For the CDR3, the DNA is TGCGCCAGCAGCCAAGATATATTAAGTATCGGGGGCTACACCTTC.

This clone occurred a few times. The chain has TRBV11-2 and TRBJ2-6; 9 bases are shared with TRBD1. This CDR3 comprises 16 residues. Looked up from germline, CDR1 is SGHAT and CDR2 is FQNNGV. The V and J ends lost 5 bases and 1 base, in that order; junction bases with no gene match: 3. The CDR3 DNA sequence: TGTGCCAGCAGCCGAGGGACAGGGTCTGGGGCCAACGTCCTGACTTTC. The encoded protein is CASSRGTGSGANVLTF.

For this clone: The sample has other DNA sequences that encode this CDR3 too. The rearrangement links TRBV30 to TRBJ1-6; TRBD1 aligns across 8 bases. Losses at the gene ends were 0 bases for V and 5 bases for J; bases not matched to a gene: 3. The germline gives CDR1 GTSNPN, CDR2 SVGIG (reference sequence). The CDR3 is 15 residues long. CDR3 coding DNA: TGTGCCTGGAGTGTACCGGACAGGGATAATTCACCCCTCCACTTT. This gives the protein CAWSVPDRDNSPLHF.

This clone was observed a handful of times. The CDR3 region is CAWSAGTPDVCTF. The DNA of the CDR3 is TGTGCCTGGAGTGCCGGGACACCAGATGTCTGCACCTTC. The chain couples TRBV30 to TRBJ1-2; tentatively, D is TRBD1 (6 bases). The V end lost 1 base, the J end lost 13 bases, and 19 bases lay between the germline ends. This CDR3 is 13 amino acids long. CDR1 and CDR2 from the germline V gene are GTSNPN and SVGIG (reference sequence).

This clone was counted many times. The chain carries TRBV10-3 and TRBJ2-3; D is undetermined. The CDR3 loop spans 13 amino acids. V was shortened by 3 bases and J by 4 bases, with 8 bases between the two germline ends. The germline V gene encodes CDR1 ENHRY and CDR2 SYGVKD. CDR3 bases: TGTGCCATCAGTGACAGGCCCCCAGATACGCAGTATTTT. As protein: CAISDRPPDTQYF.